This TCR beta chain was captured by sequencing in a study of T cells in Graves' hyperthyroidism and ophthalmopathy. The study, taken as a whole, reports: A median 6.5 months before onset, the model predicted ophthalmopathy.

This clonotype was found many times. Its specificity is unknown. Criteria for exclusion of patients were uncontrolled infection, other autoimmune disease, pregnancy or lactation. Diagnosis rested on symptoms, serum thyroxine and TRAb, thyroid ultrasound, and orbital computed tomography. Germline values: CDR1 SNHLY, CDR2 FYNNEI. V lost 9 bases to trimming and J lost 7 bases; unmatched junction nucleotides: 5. The CDR3 runs to 13 residues. TCR beta CDR3 region amplification was performed from RNA transcripts. The HTBI primer set was used in a first-round RT-PCR of the TCR CDR3. MiXCR, applied by TCRdb to the multiplex PCR reads, yields one record per CDR3 protein. The sample has hundreds of thousands of distinct CDR3 sequences, roughly 14% seen once; the top ten hold over 3.5%.

This sequence joins TRBV2 and TRBJ2-7; 14 nucleotides align to TRBD2. This receptor was identified in a middle-aged woman with Graves' ophthalmopathy. The sequenced sample was blood. In nucleotides, the CDR3 is TGTGCCAGTCTGACTAGCGGGAGGGTTGAGCAGTACTTC. It encodes CASLTSGRVEQYF.